This TCR beta chain came from a study of T cell clusters in autoimmune cytopenias. In germline, CDR1 is SGHAT, CDR2 FQDESV (reference sequence). The CDR3 loop spans 15 amino acids. Some 38,000 genome equivalents of blood DNA were amplified for TRB. Multiplex touch-down PCR amplified TRB using TRB-A and TRB-B pools in one tube. For each CDR3 protein, TCRdb gives one entry from its re-call of the multiplex PCR reads, without DNA. Recorded for this sample: 6,800 or so distinct CDR3 sequences. This clonotype shows up as large by frequency. Its antigen is unknown. Notes on the study in general: Clustering suggested that physiological T cell clusters were missing in primary autoimmune cytopenia patients.

This sample also belongs to another study, concerning T cell repertoires in aging, cancer and after chemotherapy. From that paper: The repertoire data cannot show anything about immunological memory following chemotherapy.

Material: peripheral blood. The sequence was collected from a human donor in good health. The chain is built from TRBV11-1 and TRBJ2-7; TCRdb gives TRBD1 as the D gene, but with no DNA this cannot be confirmed. The CDR3 region is CASSLGGQGTYEQYF.